This T cell receptor (beta chain) is from a study of cytomegalovirus exposure and HLA in healthy donors. Study results and limitations: An analysis done earlier found most TCR beta V segments productive about 87% or about 30% of the time.

This clone has more than one count but fewer than ten. Its specificity is not known. PCR used 60 Vbeta primers and 13 Jbeta primers. Method: immunoSEQ multiplex PCR; TCRdb's copy keeps in-frame clones and lacks some. The sample includes tens of thousands of clones, around 69% seen only once; the top ten take about 8%. Germline V gene lookup returns CDR1 SGDLS and CDR2 YYNGEE. The CDR3 has 20 amino acids. Trimming pared 0 bases from V and 0 bases from J, leaving 21 bases between. The clonotype comes from a woman aged 25 to 39 in good health and CMV-seropositive. The chain couples TRBV9 to TRBJ2-2; D remains ambiguous. What was sequenced was PBMCs. Here the CDR3 DNA reads TGTGCCAGCAGCGTAGGGAGTCGGCTGTTTTCCTTCGCGAACACCGGGGAGCTGTTTTTT. Translated: CASSVGSRLFSFANTGELFF. The whole variable domain, filled in from reference TRBV9 and TRBJ2-2, reads DSGVTQTPKHLITATGQRVTLRCSPRSGDLSVYWYQQSLDQGLQFLIQYYNGEERAKGNILERFSAQQFPDLHSELNLSSLELGDSALYFCASSVGSRLFSFANTGELFFGEGSRLTVL.